These 21 T cell receptor beta chains originate from one sample sequenced in a study of blood T cells in healthy people across ages. Together with a sample-barcoded 5' primer, a J-beta primer mix was included in a second PCR lasting about 6 to 11 cycles. TCRdb passed the 5' RACE reads through MiXCR, listing each CDR3 protein once. The profile shows about 1,500,000 distinct CDR3 sequences, 28% of them singletons. The specimen sequenced was blood. These receptors all come from a woman in her 30s in good health.

The chain recombines TRBV4-1 with TRBJ2-5, with D possibly being TRBD2 (7 bases). Germline CDR1 is MGHRA and CDR2 is YSYEKL. CDR3 length: 17 residues. Trimming left V 0 bases short and J 4 bases short, with 18 bases between. CDR3 loop: CASSQEGGASHRETQYF. CDR3 bases: TGCGCCAGCAGCCAAGAAGGGGGGGCAAGTCATCGAGAGACCCAGTACTTC.

This clonotype came up a few times. The rearrangement links TRBV7-2 to TRBJ2-1, with TRBD2 identical over 8 bases. The germline V gene has CDR1 SGHTA and CDR2 FQGNSA. The V segment lost 2 bases and the J segment 1 base; nucleotides outside the gene matches: 7. The CDR3 is made up of 17 amino acids. CDR3 residues: CASSLSALAVSYNEQFF. CDR3 nucleotides: TGTGCCAGCAGCTTATCCGCACTAGCGGTATCCTACAATGAGCAGTTCTTC.

This clonotype was picked up one time. The rearrangement uses TRBV2 and TRBJ2-7, with TRBD1 matching 8 bases. Trimming at V came to 6 bases and at J to 5 bases, leaving 6 bases not matched to a gene. Germline V lookup: CDR1 SNHLY, CDR2 FYNNEI. The CDR3 runs to 13 residues. CDR3 amino acids: CASRFTGGHEQYF. The CDR3 DNA follows: TGTGCCAGCAGATTCACAGGGGGGCACGAGCAGTACTTC.

Comments on this clonotype: This may come from a read error, since a much larger clone is one base off. The chain employs TRBV4-1 and TRBJ2-1; TRBD2 aligns across 9 bases. This CDR3 is 17 amino acids long. V lost 1 base and J lost 10; bases outside the gene matches: 14. Per germline, CDR1 MGHRA and CDR2 YSYEKL. DNA of the CDR3: TGCGCCAGCAGCCAAGGGTCAGCGGGGGGCCTCTCGGACGAGCAGTTCTTC. As protein: CASSQGSAGGLSDEQFF.

The chain recombines TRBV7-9 with TRBJ2-5; 10 nucleotides agree with TRBD2. Germline CDR1 SEHNR, CDR2 FQNEAQ (reference sequence). This CDR3 is 16 amino acids long. Trimming cost V 0 bases and J 3 bases; bases outside gene matches: 4. The DNA of the CDR3 is TGTGCCAGCAGCTTAGCGGTGCTAGCGGGGGAAGAGACCCAGTACTTC. The encoded protein is CASSLAVLAGEETQYF. Full variable domain (remainder filled in from reference TRBV7-9 and TRBJ2-5): DTGVSQNPRHKITKRGQNVTFRCDPISEHNRLYWYRQTLGQGPEFLTYFQNEAQLEKSRLLSDRFSAERPKGSFSTLEIQRTEQGDSAMYLCASSLAVLAGEETQYFGPGTRLLVL.

In its sample, this clonotype was seen a few times. The chain is built from TRBV5-1 and TRBJ1-5; D may be TRBD1 (6 bases). The CDR3 totals 14 residues. The V end was cut by 0 bases, the J end by 5 bases, with 9 bases between. CDR1 is SGHRS, CDR2 YFSETQ, per germline. The CDR3 region has the DNA TGCGCCAGCAGCTTGGAACAGGGCGATCAGCCCCAGCATTTT. This translates into CASSLEQGDQPQHF.

A word on this clonotype: This may arise from a read error, as a much more abundant clone is one base away. The genes are TRBV15 and TRBJ2-7; D not resolved. Trimming stripped 0 bases from V and 8 bases from J, with 11 bases between. CDR1 and CDR2 (germline): LNHNV, YYDKDF (reference sequence). The CDR3 is made up of 13 amino acids. The CDR3 sequence is CATSREPTSKQYF. The DNA for the CDR3 is TGTGCCACCAGCAGAGAGCCCACTTCCAAGCAGTACTTC.

With regard to this clonotype: Sequence at one end of the junction differs from germline and may be a read error. The CDR3 protein is CANSQDALLQGYTF. The CDR3 nucleotides read TGTGCCAACAGCCAAGATGCCCTTTTGCAAGGCTACACCTTC. The chain uses TRBV3-1 and TRBJ1-2; no definite D call. CDR3 length: 14 amino acids. The germline V gene has CDR1 LGHDT and CDR2 YNNKEL (reference sequence).

The rearrangement uses TRBV9 and TRBJ2-1, with 8 bases aligning to TRBD2. The germline V gene has CDR1 SGDLS and CDR2 YYNGEE. This CDR3 contains 19 residues. V shed 0 bases and J 0 bases; nucleotides not matched to a gene: 11. The DNA for the CDR3 is TGTGCCAGCAGCGTAGAGGCTAGCGGGCTCTATAGCTCCTACAATGAGCAGTTCTTC. It codes for CASSVEASGLYSSYNEQFF. The whole variable domain, filled in from reference TRBV9 and TRBJ2-1, reads DSGVTQTPKHLITATGQRVTLRCSPRSGDLSVYWYQQSLDQGLQFLIQYYNGEERAKGNILERFSAQQFPDLHSELNLSSLELGDSALYFCASSVEASGLYSSYNEQFFGPGTRLTVL.

As to this clonotype: The junction and the germline gene differ at one end; a read error may be behind it. The V call is TRBV5-1, the J call TRBJ2-7; possibly TRBD2 for D (6 bases). CDR1 and CDR2 (germline): SGHRS, YFSETQ. The CDR3 totals 15 residues. The CDR3 protein is CASSSGLPSSYGQYF. CDR3 in DNA: TGCGCCAGCAGCTCGGGACTTCCGAGCTCCTACGGGCAGTACTTC.

This clonotype turned up a few times. In nucleotides, the CDR3 is TGTGCCAGCGGGATGGGCGGGACCCTTAGTCCCGGGGAGCTGTTTTTT. Amino acids: CASGMGGTLSPGELFF. V and J are TRBV6-2 or TRBV6-3 and TRBJ2-2, with D possibly TRBD2 on 6 matching bases. The CDR3 consists of 16 residues. Deletions cut 8 bases from V and 6 bases from J, with 22 bases between. In germline, CDR1 is MNHEY, CDR2 SVGEGT.

The J gene is TRBJ2-2, the V gene TRBV6-1, with 16 bases that match TRBD2. This CDR3 is built from 18 residues. The germline CDR1 and CDR2 sequences are MNHNS and SASEGT. V lost 6 bases to trimming and J lost 0 bases; unmatched junction nucleotides: 4. CDR3: CASRGTSGRGTNTGELFF. The CDR3 DNA reads TGTGCCAGCAGGGGGACTAGCGGGAGGGGAACGAACACCGGGGAGCTGTTTTTT.

The rearrangement joins TRBV5-1 to TRBJ1-4; D ambiguous. This CDR3 has 15 amino acids. Germline lookup yields CDR1 SGHRS and CDR2 YFSETQ. The germline V and J ends were trimmed by 3 bases and 0 bases, with 9 bases remaining between them. The CDR3 loop reads CASSSAGPTNEKLFF. The CDR3 DNA follows: TGCGCCAGCAGCTCGGCGGGTCCAACTAATGAAAAACTGTTTTTT.

This clonotype has only a few counts. The chain combines TRBV29-1 with TRBJ2-3; D tentatively reads TRBD1 or TRBD2 (5 bases each). Trimming took off 0 bases at V and 11 bases at J, with 15 bases between the two ends. Germline lookup yields CDR1 SQVTM and CDR2 ANQGSEA. This CDR3 region has 13 residues. This CDR3 is CSVEDGLGVGQYF. The CDR3 DNA sequence: TGCAGCGTTGAAGATGGTTTGGGGGTGGGGCAGTATTTT.

Points on this clonotype: The conserved closing phenylalanine or tryptophan is absent in this CDR3, likely reflecting a read error. CDR3 sequence reads: CASSLAATGGIQETQYV. The CDR3 coding sequence is TGTGCCAGCAGTTTAGCCGCTACAGGGGGAATCCAAGAGACCCAGTACGTC. The J gene is TRBJ2-5, the V gene TRBV7-9, with TRBD1 matching 8 bases. Germline V CDR1 and CDR2: SEHNR, FQNEAQ (reference sequence). The CDR3 length is 17 residues.

Concerning this clonotype: A much larger clone lies one base from this, so it may be a read error. V and J are TRBV29-1 and TRBJ2-4; possible D gene TRBD2, 5 bases. CDR1 is SQVTM and CDR2 is ANQGSEA in the germline V gene. The CDR3 has 12 amino acids. Trimming took off 0 bases at V and 13 bases at J, with 13 bases between the two ends. CDR3 residues: CSVEDEGNEQYF. The DNA of the CDR3 is TGCAGCGTTGAAGATGAGGGCAATGAGCAGTACTTC.

This clonotype was counted ten times or more. This chain joins TRBV29-1 and TRBJ1-1; D is undetermined. The CDR3 covers 12 residues. Germline V CDR1 and CDR2: SQVTM, ANQGSEA. Trimming removed 5 bases from V and 0 bases from J, with 7 bases in between. This CDR3 is CSVHRMNTEAFF. The CDR3 DNA reads as TGCAGCGTTCACCGGATGAACACTGAAGCTTTCTTT.

This clonotype was found a few times. CDR3 in DNA: TGTGCCAGCAGCTTAGAAGGGACTAAACAAGAGACCCAGTACTTC. Its protein product is CASSLEGTKQETQYF. This sequence joins TRBV7-9 and TRBJ2-5; 7 nucleotides line up with TRBD2. J was trimmed by 2 bases and V by 1 base; bases with no gene match: 4. This CDR3 comprises 15 residues. The germline gives CDR1 SEHNR, CDR2 FQNEAQ (reference sequence).

The J gene is TRBJ1-2, the V gene TRBV9; D possibly corresponds to TRBD1 (6 bases). Per germline, CDR1 SGDLS and CDR2 YYNGEE. CDR3 length: 14 residues. Trimming stripped 0 bases from V and 8 bases from J, with 14 bases between. The CDR3 loop is CASSVDRSGVGYTF. Written as DNA, the CDR3 is TGTGCCAGCAGCGTAGATCGATCAGGGGTAGGCTACACCTTC. Complete variable domain (other parts from reference TRBV9 and TRBJ1-2): DSGVTQTPKHLITATGQRVTLRCSPRSGDLSVYWYQQSLDQGLQFLIQYYNGEERAKGNILERFSAQQFPDLHSELNLSSLELGDSALYFCASSVDRSGVGYTFGSGTRLTVV.

V usage is TRBV10-3 and J usage is TRBJ2-4; the D call may be TRBD1 or TRBD2 (5 bases each). The J call is doubtful: the DNA matches TRBJ2-7 better. The CDR3 is made up of 19 amino acids. From germline, CDR1 is ENHRY and CDR2 SYGVKD. CDR3 residues: CAISALGRRPPKGTYEQYF. In nucleotides, the CDR3 is TGTGCCATCAGTGCCTTGGGACGGAGGCCCCCTAAAGGAACGTACGAGCAGTACTTC.

The chain links TRBV10-2 to TRBJ2-3, with D tentatively TRBD1 or TRBD2 (6 bases each). Germline assignment: CDR1 WSHSY and CDR2 SAAADI. The CDR3 length is 14 residues. V lost 8 bases, J lost 1 base, and 13 bases lay in between. The CDR3, as DNA: TGCGCCAGCGGGGGGCCCGCCCGCACAGATACGCAGTATTTT. Protein sequence: CASGGPARTDTQYF.